This TCR beta chain was obtained from a study of T cells expressing NK-cell markers. Looking at the study overall: In the group of eight sequenced donors, seven were HCMV-seropositive and one was seronegative.

Overall study findings and caveats: These clonotypes additionally ranked first within the CD3+CD56-NKG2C+ fraction of a few donors.

TCRdb re-called the 5' RACE reads, yielding one record per CDR3 amino acid sequence without DNA. Its listing shows 200,000 to 300,000 distinct CDR3 sequences. The germline CDR1 and CDR2 sequences are KGHDR and SFDVKD. CDR3 size: 16 residues. A remark on this clonotype: Its antigen is currently unknown.

The receptor was isolated from a man between 18 and 35 years old in good health. The sample was blood T cells: a sorted CD56 or NKG2C T cell subset, CD4+ or CD8+ T cells, or bulk PBMC T cells (not recorded which). V is TRBV24-1 and J is TRBJ2-1; TCRdb's D gene call, TRBD2, goes unchecked for lack of DNA. The CDR3 loop is CATSDPGGRGGNEQFF.